This T cell receptor (beta chain) was captured in a study of blood T cell repertoires in COVID-19 (dated by TCRdb to the early 2020s). Regarding the complete study: The collaborator samples originated in the United States, Italy and Spain and spanned the acute and convalescent phases of COVID-19. The prospective study material was composed of cDNA or gDNA derived from T cells, B-cell-depleted T cells, or PBMCs. Subjects who had been exposed to COVID-19, were actively infected with it, or had recovered from it provided the deeply sampled blood TCRbeta repertoires that made up the dataset. The repertoires were released in a freely available public database meant as a resource for research on the immune response to SARS-CoV-2. Samples came from the ongoing ImmuneRACE study (first 160 participants) plus 1,254 subjects from 6 global collaborators. Sample metadata almost always included a de-identified subject ID, COVID-19 status, age in years and sex. HLA class I and class II types, where available, came from metadata supplied by the sample provider rather than from assay-based typing. Results the study describes overall, beyond this receptor: The quantity of clinical and demographic metadata differed by source and by participant and was supplied without curation.

TCRbeta CDR3 regions were amplified from genomic DNA by means of the immunoSEQ Assay, a bias-controlled multiplex PCR. The study's processing was this. The number of nucleated cells in each sample was estimated by amplification of reference gene primers within the assay. Sequence reads were collapsed and filtered to measure the absolute abundance of every unique TCRbeta CDR3 rearrangement. Productive Simpson clonality was computed per sample as the square root of Simpson's diversity index over productive rearrangements. TCRdb's version of the immuneACCESS table is confined to in-frame rearrangements and falls short of the full clone set. An unresolved V gene accounts for under half of the shortfall where checked; the remainder is of unknown origin. V and J calls plus clone size are reproduced from that table; the DNA served to infer D and trimming. The sample contains around 260,000 clones, approximately 85% of them found a single time. The leading ten clones occupy 0.7% of the sample.

A single count supports this clone. Its antigen is currently not known. No clone much larger than this one lies a single base away; base qualities are absent. The CDR3 numbers 14 residues from cysteine through phenylalanine. The kept DNA is CDR3 alone, 42 bases in frame from the first base. In the germline V gene, CDR1 corresponds to MNHEY and CDR2 to SVGAGI. V is cut back by 8 bases and J by 4 bases, with 6 bases in the junction unmatched. Collaborating institutions collected whole blood in K2EDTA tubes following their own protocols. For TCRbeta analysis, collaborators shipped samples as frozen whole blood, isolated PBMCs, or DNA extracted from either of those sample types.

The sequenced material came from peripheral blood. Recombination joined TRBV6-5 with TRBJ2-3; 10 central nucleotides agree with TRBD1. This TCR was sampled from a human donor in a cohort sampled during active COVID-19. The DNA reads as follows: TGTGCCAGCCGGCCGGGACAGGGGTCAGATACGCAGTATTTT. This gives the protein CASRPGQGSDTQYF.